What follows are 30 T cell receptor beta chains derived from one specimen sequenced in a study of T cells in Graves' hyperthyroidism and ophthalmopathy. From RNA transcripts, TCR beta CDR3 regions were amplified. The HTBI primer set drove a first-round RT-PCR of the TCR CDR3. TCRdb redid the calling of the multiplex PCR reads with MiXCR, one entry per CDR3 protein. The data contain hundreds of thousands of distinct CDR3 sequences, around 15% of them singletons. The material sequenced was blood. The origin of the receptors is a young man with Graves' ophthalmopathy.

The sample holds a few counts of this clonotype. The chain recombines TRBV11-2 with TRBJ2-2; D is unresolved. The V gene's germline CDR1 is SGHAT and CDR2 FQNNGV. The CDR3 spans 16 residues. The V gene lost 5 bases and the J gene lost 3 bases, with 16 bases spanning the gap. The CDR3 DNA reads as TGTGCCAGCAGCCTACACCCTAAAGTTGACACCGGGGAGCTGTTTTTT. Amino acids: CASSLHPKVDTGELFF.

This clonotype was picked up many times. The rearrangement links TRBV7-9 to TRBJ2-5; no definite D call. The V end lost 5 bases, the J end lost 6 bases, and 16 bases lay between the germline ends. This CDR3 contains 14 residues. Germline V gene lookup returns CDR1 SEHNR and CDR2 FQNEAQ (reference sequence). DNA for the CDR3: TGTGCCAGCAGCACTTGGTTTGGCTTGAAGACCCAGTACTTC. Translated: CASSTWFGLKTQYF.

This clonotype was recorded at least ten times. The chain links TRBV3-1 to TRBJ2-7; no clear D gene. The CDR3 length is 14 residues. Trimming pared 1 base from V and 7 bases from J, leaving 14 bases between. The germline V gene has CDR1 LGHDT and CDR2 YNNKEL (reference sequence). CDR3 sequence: CASSQGGPSREQYF. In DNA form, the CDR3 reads TGTGCCAGCAGCCAAGGTGGCCCCTCGCGGGAGCAGTACTTC.

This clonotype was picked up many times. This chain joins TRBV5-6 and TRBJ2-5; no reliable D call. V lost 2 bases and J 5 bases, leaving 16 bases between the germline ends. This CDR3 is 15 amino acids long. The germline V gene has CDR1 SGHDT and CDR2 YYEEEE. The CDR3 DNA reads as TGTGCCAGCAGCTTCCCGCAGCAGATCCAGGAGACCCAGTACTTC. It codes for CASSFPQQIQETQYF.

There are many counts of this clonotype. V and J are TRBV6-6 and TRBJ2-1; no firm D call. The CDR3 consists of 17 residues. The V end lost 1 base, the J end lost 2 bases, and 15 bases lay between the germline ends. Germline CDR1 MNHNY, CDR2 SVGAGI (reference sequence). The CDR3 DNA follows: TGTGCCAGCAGTTACTTCCGGAAAGAGAGAACCTACAATGAGCAGTTCTTC. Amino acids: CASSYFRKERTYNEQFF.

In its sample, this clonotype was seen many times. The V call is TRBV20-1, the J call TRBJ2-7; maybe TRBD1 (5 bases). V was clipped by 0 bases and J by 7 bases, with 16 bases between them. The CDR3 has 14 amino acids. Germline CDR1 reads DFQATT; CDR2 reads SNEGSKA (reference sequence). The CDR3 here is CSARDGAGLEEQYF. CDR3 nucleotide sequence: TGCAGTGCTAGAGATGGAGCAGGGTTAGAGGAGCAGTACTTC.

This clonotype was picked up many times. The CDR3 DNA reads as TGTGCCAGCAGCTTGCCGCAGCGAGATACGCAGTATTTT. It specifies CASSLPQRDTQYF. This chain connects TRBV5-4 to TRBJ2-3; D not certain. The CDR3 has 13 amino acids. The V gene's germline CDR1 is SGHNT and CDR2 YYREEE (reference sequence). V was pared by 1 base and J by 5 bases, with 8 bases between.

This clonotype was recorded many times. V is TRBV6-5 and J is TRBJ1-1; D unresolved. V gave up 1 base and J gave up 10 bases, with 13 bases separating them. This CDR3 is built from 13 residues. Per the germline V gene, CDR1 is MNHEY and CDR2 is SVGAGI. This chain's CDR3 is CASSYYRDLGAFF. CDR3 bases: TGTGCCAGCAGTTACTACCGAGACTTGGGAGCTTTCTTT.

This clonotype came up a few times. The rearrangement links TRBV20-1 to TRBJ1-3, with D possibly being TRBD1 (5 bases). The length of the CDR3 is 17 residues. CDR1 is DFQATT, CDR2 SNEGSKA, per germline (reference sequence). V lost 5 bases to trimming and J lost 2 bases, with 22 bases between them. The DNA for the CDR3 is TGCAGTGCTGCCCGATGGGACCTCAATTCCGCTGGAAACACCATATATTTT. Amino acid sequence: CSAARWDLNSAGNTIYF.

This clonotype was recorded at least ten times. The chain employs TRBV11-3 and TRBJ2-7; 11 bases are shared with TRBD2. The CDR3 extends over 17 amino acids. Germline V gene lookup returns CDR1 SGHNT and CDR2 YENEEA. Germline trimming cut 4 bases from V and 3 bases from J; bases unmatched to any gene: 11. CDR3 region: CASSSGTSGGLGYEQYF. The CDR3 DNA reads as TGTGCCAGCAGCTCCGGGACTAGCGGAGGCCTAGGCTACGAGCAGTACTTC.

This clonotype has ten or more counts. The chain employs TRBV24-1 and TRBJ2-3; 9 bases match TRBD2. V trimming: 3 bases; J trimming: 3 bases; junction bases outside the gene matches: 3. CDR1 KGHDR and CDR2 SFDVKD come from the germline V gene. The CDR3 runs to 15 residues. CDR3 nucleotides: TGTGCCACCAGTGATCGTAGCGGGAGTACAGATACGCAGTATTTT. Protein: CATSDRSGSTDTQYF.

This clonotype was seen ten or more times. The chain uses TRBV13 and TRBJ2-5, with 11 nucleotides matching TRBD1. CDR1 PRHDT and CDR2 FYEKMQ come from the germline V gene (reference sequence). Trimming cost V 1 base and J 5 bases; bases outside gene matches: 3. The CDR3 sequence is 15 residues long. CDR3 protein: CASSLEDRGLETQYF. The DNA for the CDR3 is TGTGCCAGCAGCTTAGAGGACAGGGGGCTGGAGACCCAGTACTTC.

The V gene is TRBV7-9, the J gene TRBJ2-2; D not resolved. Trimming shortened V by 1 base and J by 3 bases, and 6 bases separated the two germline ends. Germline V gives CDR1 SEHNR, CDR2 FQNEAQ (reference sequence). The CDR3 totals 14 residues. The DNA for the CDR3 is TGTGCCAGCAGCTTAGTTTCCTACACCGGGGAGCTGTTTTTT. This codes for CASSLVSYTGELFF.

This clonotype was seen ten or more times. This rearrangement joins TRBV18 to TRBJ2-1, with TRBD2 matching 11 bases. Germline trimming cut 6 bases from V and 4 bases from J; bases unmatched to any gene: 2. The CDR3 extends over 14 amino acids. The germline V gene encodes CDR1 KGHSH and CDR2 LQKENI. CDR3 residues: CASSVAGGYNEQFF. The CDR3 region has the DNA TGTGCCAGCTCCGTAGCGGGAGGGTACAATGAGCAGTTCTTC.

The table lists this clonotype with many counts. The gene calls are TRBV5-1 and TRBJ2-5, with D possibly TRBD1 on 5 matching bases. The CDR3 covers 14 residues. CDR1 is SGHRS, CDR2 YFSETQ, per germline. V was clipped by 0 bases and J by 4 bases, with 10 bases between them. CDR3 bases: TGCGCCAGCAGCTTGGCCGGGCAGGGAGAGACCCAGTACTTC. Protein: CASSLAGQGETQYF.

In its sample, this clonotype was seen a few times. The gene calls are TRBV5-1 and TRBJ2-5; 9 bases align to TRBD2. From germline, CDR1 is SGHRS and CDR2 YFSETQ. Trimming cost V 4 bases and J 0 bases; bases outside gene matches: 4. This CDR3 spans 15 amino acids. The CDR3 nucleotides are TGCGCCAGCAGCCGACTAGCGGTGTACCAAGAGACCCAGTACTTC. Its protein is CASSRLAVYQETQYF.

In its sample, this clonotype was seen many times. This chain's CDR3 is CASSYLDTLQETQYF. As DNA, the CDR3 is TGTGCCAGCAGTTATTTGGACACGCTCCAAGAGACCCAGTACTTC. The rearrangement links TRBV6-1 to TRBJ2-5; TRBD1 is a possible D gene (5 bases). Germline lookup yields CDR1 MNHNS and CDR2 SASEGT. The CDR3 is 15 residues long. Trimming cost V 5 bases and J 1 base, with 14 bases left between them.

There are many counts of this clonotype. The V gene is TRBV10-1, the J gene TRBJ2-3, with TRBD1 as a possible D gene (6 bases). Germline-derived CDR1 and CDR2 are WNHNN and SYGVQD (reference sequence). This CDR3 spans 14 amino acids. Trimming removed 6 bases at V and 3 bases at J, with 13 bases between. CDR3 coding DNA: TGCGCCAGCAGCCCCAGACAGGCTACAGATACGCAGTATTTT. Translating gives CASSPRQATDTQYF.

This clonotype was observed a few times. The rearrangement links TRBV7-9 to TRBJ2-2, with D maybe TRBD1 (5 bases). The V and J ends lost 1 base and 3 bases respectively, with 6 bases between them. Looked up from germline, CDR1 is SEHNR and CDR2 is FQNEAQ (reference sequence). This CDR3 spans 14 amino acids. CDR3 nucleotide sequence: TGTGCCAGCAGCTTAGTACAGGACACCGGGGAGCTGTTTTTT. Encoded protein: CASSLVQDTGELFF.

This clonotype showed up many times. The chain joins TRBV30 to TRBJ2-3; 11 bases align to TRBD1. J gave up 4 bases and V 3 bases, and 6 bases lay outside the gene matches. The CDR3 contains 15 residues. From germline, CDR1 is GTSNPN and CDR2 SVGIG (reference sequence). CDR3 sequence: CAWREGQGGADTQYF. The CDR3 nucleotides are TGTGCCTGGAGAGAGGGACAGGGGGGAGCAGATACGCAGTATTTT.

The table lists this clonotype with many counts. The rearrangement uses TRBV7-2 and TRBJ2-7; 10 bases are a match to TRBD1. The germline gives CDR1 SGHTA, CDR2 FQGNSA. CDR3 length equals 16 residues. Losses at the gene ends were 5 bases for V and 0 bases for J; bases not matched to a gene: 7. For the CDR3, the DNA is TGTGCCAGCAGCCACGGACAGGGGGTAAGCTCCTACGAGCAGTACTTC. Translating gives CASSHGQGVSSYEQYF. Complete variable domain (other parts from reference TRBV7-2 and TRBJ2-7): GAGVSQSPSNKVTEKGKDVELRCDPISGHTALYWYRQSLGQGLEFLIYFQGNSAPDKSGLPSDRFSAERTGGSVSTLTIQRTQQEDSAVYLCASSHGQGVSSYEQYFGPGTRLTVT.

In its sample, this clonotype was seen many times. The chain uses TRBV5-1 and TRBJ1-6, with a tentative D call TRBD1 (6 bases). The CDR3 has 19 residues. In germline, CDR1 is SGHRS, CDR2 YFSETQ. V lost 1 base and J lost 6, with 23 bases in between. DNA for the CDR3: TGCGCCAGCAGCTTGCAATTCACAGGGATTGGATGGGGTAATTCACCCCTCCACTTT. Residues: CASSLQFTGIGWGNSPLHF.

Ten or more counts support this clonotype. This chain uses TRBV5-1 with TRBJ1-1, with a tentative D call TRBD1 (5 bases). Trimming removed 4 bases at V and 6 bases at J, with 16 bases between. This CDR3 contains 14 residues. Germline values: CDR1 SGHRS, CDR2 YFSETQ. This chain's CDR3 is CASSQGQGTAEAFF. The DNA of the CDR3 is TGCGCCAGCAGCCAGGGCCAGGGAACGGCTGAAGCTTTCTTT.

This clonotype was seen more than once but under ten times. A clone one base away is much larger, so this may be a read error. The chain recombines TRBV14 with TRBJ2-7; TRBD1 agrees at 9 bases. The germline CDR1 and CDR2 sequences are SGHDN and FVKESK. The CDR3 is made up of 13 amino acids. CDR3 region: CTSSRQDRGEQYF. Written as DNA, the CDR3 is TGTACCAGCAGCCGCCAGGACAGGGGCGAGCAGTACTTC. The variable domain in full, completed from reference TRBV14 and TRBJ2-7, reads EAGVTQFPSHSVIEKGQTVTLRCDPISGHDNLYWYRRVMGKEIKFLLHFVKESKQDESGMPNNRFLAERTGGTYSTLKVQPAELEDSGVYFCTSSRQDRGEQYFGPGTRLTVT.

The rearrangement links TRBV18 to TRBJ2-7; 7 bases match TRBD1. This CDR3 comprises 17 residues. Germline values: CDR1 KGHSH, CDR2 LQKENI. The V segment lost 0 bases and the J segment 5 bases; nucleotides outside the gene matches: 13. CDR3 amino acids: CASSPPNYRQGGHEQYF. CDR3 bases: TGTGCCAGCTCACCACCCAATTACAGACAGGGTGGCCACGAGCAGTACTTC. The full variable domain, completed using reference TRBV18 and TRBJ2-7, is NAGVMQNPRHLVRRRGQEARLRCSPMKGHSHVYWYRQLPEEGLKFMVYLQKENIIDESGMPKERFSAEFPKEGPSILRIQQVVRGDSAAYFCASSPPNYRQGGHEQYFGPGTRLTVT.

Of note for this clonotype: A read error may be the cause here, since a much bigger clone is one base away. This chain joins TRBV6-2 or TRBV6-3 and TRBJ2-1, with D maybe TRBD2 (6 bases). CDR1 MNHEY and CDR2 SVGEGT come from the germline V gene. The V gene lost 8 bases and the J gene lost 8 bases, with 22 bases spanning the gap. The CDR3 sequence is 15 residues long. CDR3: CASSSSGLHYDEQFF. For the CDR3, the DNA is TGTGCCAGCTCCTCCAGCGGGCTTCATTACGATGAGCAGTTCTTC.

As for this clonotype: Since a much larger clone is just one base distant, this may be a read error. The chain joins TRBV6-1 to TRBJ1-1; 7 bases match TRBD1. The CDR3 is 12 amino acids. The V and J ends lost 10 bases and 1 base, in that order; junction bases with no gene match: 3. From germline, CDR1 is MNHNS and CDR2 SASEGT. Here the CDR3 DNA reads TGTGCCACACGGGACAGGAACACTGAAGCTTTCTTT. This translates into CATRDRNTEAFF.

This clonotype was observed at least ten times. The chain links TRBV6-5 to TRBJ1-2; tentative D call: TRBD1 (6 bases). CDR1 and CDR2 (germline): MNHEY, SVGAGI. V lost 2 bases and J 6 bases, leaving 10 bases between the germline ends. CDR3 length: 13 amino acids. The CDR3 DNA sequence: TGTGCCAGCAGTTACAAACAGGGAGATGGCTACACCTTC. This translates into CASSYKQGDGYTF.

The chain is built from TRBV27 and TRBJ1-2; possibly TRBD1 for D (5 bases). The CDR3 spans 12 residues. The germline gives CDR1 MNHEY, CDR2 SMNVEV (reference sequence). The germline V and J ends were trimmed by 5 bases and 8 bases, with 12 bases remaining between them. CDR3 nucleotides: TGTGCCAGCAGTCCTAGACAGAGAGGCTACACCTTC. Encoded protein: CASSPRQRGYTF.

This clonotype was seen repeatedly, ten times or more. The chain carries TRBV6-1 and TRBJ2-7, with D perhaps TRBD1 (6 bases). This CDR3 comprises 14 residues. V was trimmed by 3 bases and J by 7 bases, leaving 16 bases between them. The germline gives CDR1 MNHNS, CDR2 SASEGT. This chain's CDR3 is CASSDQGKIGEQYF. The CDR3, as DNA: TGTGCCAGCAGTGATCAGGGGAAGATAGGGGAGCAGTACTTC.